The 29 T cell receptor beta chains below all came from one sample that was sequenced in a study of cytomegalovirus exposure and HLA in healthy donors. 60 Vbeta and 13 Jbeta primers were used in PCR. The assay was immunoSEQ multiplex PCR, and TCRdb's table has in-frame clones only and misses some. The sample lists approximately 140,000 clones, less than 85% occurring once. The sequenced material came from PBMCs. Receptor source: a man between 45 and 60 years old in good health and CMV-seropositive.

This clone has more than one count but fewer than ten. CDR3 amino acids: CASRSQGAFGEQFF. The CDR3 coding sequence is TGTGCCAGCAGATCGCAGGGGGCATTCGGTGAGCAGTTCTTC. The J gene is TRBJ2-1, the V gene TRBV6-1, with 8 bases that match TRBD1. CDR1 is MNHNS, CDR2 SASEGT, per germline. This CDR3 has 14 residues. J lost 9 bases, V lost 6 bases, and 10 bases had no gene match.

The chain uses TRBV20-1 and TRBJ1-1; the D is unclear. CDR3 size: 10 residues. The germline V gene has CDR1 DFQATT and CDR2 SNEGSKA (reference sequence). Trimming took off 1 base at V and 7 bases at J, with 4 bases between the two ends. The CDR3 DNA follows: TGCAGTGCTAGAGTATTTGAAGCTTTCTTT. It yields the protein CSARVFEAFF.

In this sample, this clone turned up once. The chain employs TRBV29-1 and TRBJ2-1; 8 nucleotides match TRBD2. The J segment lost 1 base and the V segment lost 3 bases, leaving 2 bases of the junction unmatched. CDR1 is SQVTM and CDR2 is ANQGSEA in the germline V gene. The CDR3 is made up of 14 amino acids. The CDR3 DNA reads TGCAGCGTTGATCGCGGGAGGTCCTACAATGAGCAGTTCTTC. Translated: CSVDRGRSYNEQFF.

This sequence joins TRBV28 and TRBJ2-7; tentative D call: TRBD1 (6 bases). The CDR3 totals 15 residues. Trimming left V 4 bases short and J 2 bases short, with 15 bases between. Per the germline V gene, CDR1 is MDHEN and CDR2 is SYDVKM. For the CDR3, the DNA is TGTGCCAGCAGTTCTCTAAAACGGGACACCTACGAGCAGTACTTC. Amino acids: CASSSLKRDTYEQYF.

The chain recombines TRBV6-1 with TRBJ1-4, with unresolved D. Germline-derived CDR1 and CDR2 are MNHNS and SASEGT. The CDR3 contains 12 residues. V lost 11 bases to trimming and J lost 6 bases, with 13 bases between them. The CDR3 bases are TGTGCCGTCCGGGCGGGTTATGAAAAACTGTTTTTT. It yields the protein CAVRAGYEKLFF.

The chain combines TRBV11-2 with TRBJ2-1; D is perhaps TRBD2 (6 bases). V gave up 1 base and J gave up 11 bases, with 9 bases separating them. Germline-derived CDR1 and CDR2 are SGHAT and FQNNGV. The CDR3 sequence is 12 residues long. CDR3: CASSLAGTQQFF. For the CDR3, the DNA is TGTGCCAGCAGCTTAGCCGGGACTCAGCAGTTCTTC. The full variable domain, its missing parts supplied by reference TRBV11-2 and TRBJ2-1, is EAGVAQSPRYKIIEKRQSVAFWCNPISGHATLYWYQQILGQGPKLLIQFQNNGVVDDSQLPKDRFSAERLKGVDSTLKIQPAKLEDSAVYLCASSLAGTQQFFGPGTRLTVL.

This clone was detected only once. The rearrangement joins TRBV12-5 to TRBJ2-4; D not resolved. CDR3 length: 13 residues. Trimming took 7 bases from V and 7 from J, leaving 14 bases between them. Germline loops: CDR1 LGHNT, CDR2 FRNRAP. The CDR3 region has the DNA TGTGCTAGTGCTCCCGCTTGGGCGAACATTCAGTACTTC. Its protein product is CASAPAWANIQYF. Full variable domain (rest looked up from reference TRBV12-5 and TRBJ2-4): DARVTQTPRHKVTEMGQEVTMRCQPILGHNTVFWYRQTMMQGLELLAYFRNRAPLDDSGMPKDRFSAEMPDATLATLKIQPSEPRDSAVYFCASAPAWANIQYFGAGTRLSVL.

The chain combines TRBV28 with TRBJ1-2, with D possibly TRBD1 on 6 matching bases. Germline values: CDR1 MDHEN, CDR2 SYDVKM. Trimming left V 5 bases short and J 4 bases short, with 14 bases between. The CDR3 covers 14 residues. Written as DNA, the CDR3 is TGTGCCAGCAGTCTTCTCGAAGGGGGCTATGGCTACACCTTC. Translation gives CASSLLEGGYGYTF.

This chain links TRBV6-5 with TRBJ2-7; D is possibly TRBD2 (6 bases). Trimming removed 6 bases at V and 6 bases at J, with 18 bases between. Per the germline V gene, CDR1 is MNHEY and CDR2 is SVGAGI. The CDR3 length is 14 residues. CDR3 sequence (DNA): TGTGCCAGCAGGTATCACGGGACTGCCATCGAGCAGTACTTC. Its translation is CASRYHGTAIEQYF.

This clone came up once. This chain connects TRBV6-5 to TRBJ2-1; TRBD1 matches at 9 bases. Germline V gene data show CDR1 as MNHEY and CDR2 as SVGAGI. CDR3 length equals 15 residues. Losses at the gene ends were 6 bases for V and 3 bases for J; bases not matched to a gene: 6. CDR3 DNA: TGTGCCAGCAGAACTAGGGACAGGGTCTACAATGAGCAGTTCTTC. It specifies CASRTRDRVYNEQFF.

V usage is TRBV5-1 and J usage is TRBJ2-1; 9 bases align to TRBD2. Trimming cost V 1 base and J 2 bases; bases outside gene matches: 4. CDR1 SGHRS and CDR2 YFSETQ come from the germline V gene. CDR3 length: 16 amino acids. CDR3 nucleotide sequence: TGCGCCAGCAGCTTGCCCTTAGCGGGAGCCTACAATGAGCAGTTCTTC. Translated: CASSLPLAGAYNEQFF.

V usage is TRBV7-2 and J usage is TRBJ2-7; 8 nucleotides line up with TRBD2. CDR1 is SGHTA, CDR2 FQGNSA, per germline. With V trimmed by 0 bases and J by 6 bases, 1 base remained unmatched. The CDR3 runs to 13 residues. The CDR3 DNA is TGTGCCAGCAGCTTAGCTACTAGCGGCGAGCAGTACTTC. Protein sequence: CASSLATSGEQYF.

The count of this clone is one. The DNA for the CDR3 is TGTGCCAGCACAAACGACAAGACAGGGGACCAGCCCCAGCATTTT. Translation gives CASTNDKTGDQPQHF. The chain joins TRBV7-9 to TRBJ1-5; TRBD1 aligns across 8 bases. Germline CDR1 reads SEHNR; CDR2 reads FQNEAQ (reference sequence). V dropped 7 bases and J dropped 7; count of bases not matched to a gene: 12. This CDR3 region has 15 residues. Full variable domain (remainder filled in from reference TRBV7-9 and TRBJ1-5): DTGVSQNPRHKITKRGQNVTFRCDPISEHNRLYWYRQTLGQGPEFLTYFQNEAQLEKSRLLSDRFSAERPKGSFSTLEIQRTEQGDSAMYLCASTNDKTGDQPQHFGDGTRLSIL.

The J gene is TRBJ2-1, the V gene TRBV7-2, with a weak D call TRBD2 (5 bases). Germline V CDR1 and CDR2: SGHTA, FQGNSA. V lost 2 bases to trimming and J lost 15 bases, with 14 bases between them. This CDR3 spans 12 amino acids. The CDR3 DNA sequence: TGTGCCAGCAGCTTAAAAACGGGAACGGCGTTCTTC. This gives the protein CASSLKTGTAFF.

This clone was observed a few times. This chain uses TRBV7-9 with TRBJ2-2; TRBD2 is a possible D gene (6 bases). Germline values: CDR1 SEHNR, CDR2 FQNEAQ (reference sequence). The CDR3 is 14 amino acids. The V end lost 6 bases, the J end lost 7 bases, and 15 bases lay between the germline ends. The CDR3 protein is CASRPTSIGGELFF. The CDR3 region has the DNA TGTGCCAGCAGACCCACTAGCATTGGCGGGGAGCTGTTTTTT.

This chain links TRBV5-1 with TRBJ1-1; tentatively, D is TRBD1 (6 bases). V lost 4 bases and J lost 4, with 11 bases in between. Germline-derived CDR1 and CDR2 are SGHRS and YFSETQ. The CDR3 length is 13 residues. The CDR3 here is CASSLEGGTEAFF. The CDR3 DNA reads as TGCGCCAGCAGCCTTGAAGGGGGCACTGAAGCTTTCTTT.

The CDR3 here is CASSLVVNSPLHF. The CDR3 nucleotides are TGTGCCAGCAGCTTAGTCGTTAATTCACCCCTCCACTTT. The chain recombines TRBV11-2 with TRBJ1-6; D uncertain. Per germline, CDR1 SGHAT and CDR2 FQNNGV. The CDR3 loop spans 13 amino acids. Trimming took off 1 base at V and 6 bases at J, with 4 bases between the two ends.

V usage is TRBV5-1 and J usage is TRBJ2-3, with 7 bases identical to TRBD1. Germline assignment: CDR1 SGHRS and CDR2 YFSETQ. The CDR3 runs 16 residues. V shed 1 base, J shed 2 bases, and the junction held 7 bases outside the gene matches. The CDR3 loop is CASSLSAGTVTDTQYF. The CDR3 nucleotides read TGCGCCAGCAGCTTGTCAGCCGGGACAGTCACAGATACGCAGTATTTT. The variable domain in full, completed from reference TRBV5-1 and TRBJ2-3, reads KAGVTQTPRYLIKTRGQQVTLSCSPISGHRSVSWYQQTPGQGLQFLFEYFSETQRNKGNFPGRFSGRQFSNSRSEMNVSTLELGDSALYLCASSLSAGTVTDTQYFGPGTRLTVL.

As to this clone: The junction departs from the called germline gene at one end, perhaps through a read error. The rearrangement uses TRBV4-1 and TRBJ1-3; TRBD1 matches 11 bases. Germline V CDR1 and CDR2: MGHRA, YSYEKL. The CDR3 is made up of 15 amino acids. The CDR3 DNA reads as TGCGCCAGCAGCCCCACTGAGGACAGGGGGCTTTTAGTGGAATTT. Its translation is CASSPTEDRGLLVEF.

This chain links TRBV10-1 with TRBJ1-1; weak D call: TRBD1 (6 bases). Germline V gene data show CDR1 as WNHNN and CDR2 as SYGVQD (reference sequence). The germline V and J ends were trimmed by 6 bases and 1 base, with 9 bases remaining between them. CDR3 length equals 13 residues. The CDR3 region has the DNA TGCGCCAGCAGACTACAGGGGAACACTGAAGCTTTCTTT. This encodes CASRLQGNTEAFF.

This clone was picked up one time. V usage is TRBV18 and J usage is TRBJ1-1; no reliable D call. The germline V gene has CDR1 KGHSH and CDR2 LQKENI. V was shortened by 3 bases and J by 0 bases, with 14 bases between the two germline ends. This CDR3 is built from 16 residues. The chain's CDR3 is CASSPSRVNMNTEAFF. As DNA, the CDR3 is TGTGCCAGCTCACCGTCTCGGGTCAACATGAACACTGAAGCTTTCTTT.

J is TRBJ2-7 and V is TRBV5-1; TRBD2 aligns across 13 bases. V was pared by 0 bases and J by 7 bases, with 4 bases of the junction left unmatched. Looked up from germline, CDR1 is SGHRS and CDR2 is YFSETQ. The CDR3 is made up of 15 amino acids. The CDR3 nucleotides are TGCGCCAGCAGCTTGGGGGGACTAGCGGGACTTGAGCAGTACTTC. Its translation: CASSLGGLAGLEQYF.

The chain uses TRBV10-3 and TRBJ2-3; 8 nucleotides match TRBD2. CDR1 and CDR2 (germline): ENHRY, SYGVKD. The CDR3 runs to 15 residues. V lost 6 bases to trimming and J lost 0 bases; unmatched junction nucleotides: 5. The CDR3 DNA sequence: TGTGCCATCAGCAATTTAGCGGGAAGCACAGATACGCAGTATTTT. Residues: CAISNLAGSTDTQYF.

The chain carries TRBV9 and TRBJ2-3; D uncertain. V lost 0 bases and J lost 0, with 5 bases in between. Germline CDR1 is SGDLS and CDR2 is YYNGEE. CDR3 size: 14 residues. In DNA form, the CDR3 reads TGTGCCAGCAGCGTAGCACAGAGCACAGATACGCAGTATTTT. It is translated as CASSVAQSTDTQYF.

The CDR3 sequence is CAIQPSGTAYEQYF. The DNA of the CDR3 is TGTGCCATCCAACCCTCGGGAACCGCCTACGAGCAGTACTTC. The rearrangement uses TRBV10-3 and TRBJ2-7; D possibly corresponds to TRBD2 (5 bases). Trimming took 8 bases from V and 2 from J, leaving 16 bases between them. The CDR3 has 14 residues. Germline V CDR1 and CDR2: ENHRY, SYGVKD.

For this clone: The junction does not match germline at one end; this may be a read error. The V call is TRBV5-1, the J call TRBJ2-2; 9 bases are a match to TRBD1. Germline V gives CDR1 SGHRS, CDR2 YFSETQ. CDR3 size: 16 residues. Here the CDR3 DNA reads TGCGCCAGCAGCGGGACAGGGAGCCGCAGCACCGGAGAGCTGTTTTTT. This encodes CASSGTGSRSTGELFF.

The genes are TRBV30 and TRBJ1-5; D remains ambiguous. Germline V gene lookup returns CDR1 GTSNPN and CDR2 SVGIG (reference sequence). Trimming left V 2 bases short and J 6 bases short, with 11 bases between. This CDR3 comprises 13 residues. CDR3 sequence: CAWSLGGLQPQHF. CDR3 sequence (DNA): TGTGCCTGGAGTTTGGGAGGTCTTCAGCCCCAGCATTTT.

The chain carries TRBV5-4 and TRBJ2-7, with D perhaps TRBD1 (5 bases). The CDR3 is 16 amino acids. Germline CDR1 is SGHNT and CDR2 is YYREEE (reference sequence). V lost 0 bases, J lost 3 bases, and 16 bases lay in between. CDR3 bases: TGTGCCAGCAGCTTGGGAGGAAGGACACAAAACTACGAGCAGTACTTC. Translated, it gives CASSLGGRTQNYEQYF. Together with reference TRBV5-4 and TRBJ2-7, the CDR3 gives the full variable domain: ETGVTQSPTHLIKTRGQQVTLRCSSQSGHNTVSWYQQALGQGPQFIFQYYREEENGRGNFPPRFSGLQFPNYSSELNVNALELDDSALYLCASSLGGRTQNYEQYFGPGTRLTVT.

The chain has TRBV28 and TRBJ2-2; 8 bases align to TRBD1. This CDR3 has 16 amino acids. Losses at the gene ends were 4 bases for V and 5 bases for J; bases not matched to a gene: 9. CDR1 and CDR2 from the germline V gene are MDHEN and SYDVKM. The DNA for the CDR3 is TGTGCCAGCAGTTCCGGACAGGGATTTTTTACCGGGGAGCTGTTTTTT. Translation: CASSSGQGFFTGELFF.